What follows are 24 T cell receptor beta chains derived from one specimen sequenced in a study of resident and recirculating memory T cells in vitiligo. Profiled with immunoSEQ multiplex PCR; TCRdb holds only in-frame clones, not every one. This repertoire shows 65,000 to 80,000 clones, 92% found once; its top ten account for approximately 4.7%. Material: blood. The receptors originated from a male donor with vitiligo.

The chain couples TRBV28 to TRBJ2-1; D not resolved. Trimming took 3 bases from V and 5 from J, leaving 8 bases between them. CDR1 and CDR2 (germline): MDHEN, SYDVKM. The CDR3 consists of 13 residues. The CDR3 loop is CASSFRRNNEQFF. The DNA for the CDR3 is TGTGCCAGCAGTTTTCGGCGGAACAATGAGCAGTTCTTC.

The chain has TRBV6-5 and TRBJ2-7; 10 bases are a match to TRBD2. J gave up 3 bases and V 4 bases, and 6 bases lay outside the gene matches. The V gene's germline CDR1 is MNHEY and CDR2 SVGAGI. This CDR3 has 15 residues. The CDR3 sequence: CASSSSGRAYYEQYF. CDR3 DNA: TGTGCCAGCAGTTCCAGCGGGAGGGCCTACTACGAGCAGTACTTC.

To note about this clone: Different DNA sequences within this sample yield the same CDR3. CDR3 nucleotide sequence: TGTGCCAGCAGCCTGGGGGACAGCTCCTACGAGCAGTACTTC. Translation: CASSLGDSSYEQYF. This chain connects TRBV5-4 to TRBJ2-7; 7 nucleotides align to TRBD1. This CDR3 is 14 amino acids long. V lost 4 bases, J lost 0 bases, and 4 bases stayed unmatched. The V gene's germline CDR1 is SGHNT and CDR2 YYREEE (reference sequence). Full variable domain (remainder filled in from reference TRBV5-4 and TRBJ2-7): ETGVTQSPTHLIKTRGQQVTLRCSSQSGHNTVSWYQQALGQGPQFIFQYYREEENGRGNFPPRFSGLQFPNYSSELNVNALELDDSALYLCASSLGDSSYEQYFGPGTRLTVT.

The chain carries TRBV28 and TRBJ2-1; a possible D gene is TRBD2 (6 bases). This CDR3 is 13 amino acids long. The V and J ends lost 3 bases and 10 bases respectively, with 13 bases between them. Germline assignment: CDR1 MDHEN and CDR2 SYDVKM. CDR3 in amino acids: CASSFPIRGEQFF. The CDR3 DNA is TGTGCCAGCAGTTTTCCCATACGGGGGGAGCAGTTCTTC.

The V call is TRBV7-9, the J call TRBJ2-6; D call uncertain. Per germline, CDR1 SEHNR and CDR2 FQNEAQ (reference sequence). The ends were cut back, 5 bases at V and 0 bases at J, with 2 bases in the middle. This CDR3 has 13 residues. This chain's CDR3 is CASSRSGANVLTF. The CDR3 nucleotides read TGTGCCAGCAGCCGCTCTGGGGCCAACGTCCTGACTTTC.

V gene TRBV5-5 combines with J gene TRBJ1-5, with TRBD1 matching 8 bases. The trim removed 5 bases at V and 2 bases at J, leaving 6 bases unmatched. This CDR3 has 15 amino acids. The germline CDR1 and CDR2 sequences are SGHKS and YYEKEE (reference sequence). CDR3 sequence reads: CASSSGGAGNQPQHF. CDR3 coding DNA: TGTGCCAGCAGTTCAGGGGGCGCGGGCAATCAGCCCCAGCATTTT.

The chain is built from TRBV28 and TRBJ1-1; D is undetermined. The germline gives CDR1 MDHEN, CDR2 SYDVKM. The CDR3 is 16 amino acids. V lost 7 bases to trimming and J lost 1 base, with 19 bases between them. CDR3 nucleotides: TGTGCCAGCACTTTGGATCCGGGAGTTCGGAACACTGAAGCTTTCTTT. It is translated as CASTLDPGVRNTEAFF.

This chain uses TRBV7-2 with TRBJ2-7; 9 bases agree with TRBD2. CDR3 size: 17 residues. Germline CDR1 and CDR2: SGHTA and FQGNSA. Unmatched junction bases numbered 11, after V lost 5 bases and J lost 0 bases. The CDR3 DNA reads TGTGCCAGCAGCATACCGGGACTAGCCTCCAGCTCCTACGAGCAGTACTTC. It translates to CASSIPGLASSSYEQYF.

The genes are TRBV5-1 and TRBJ2-5; 12 bases align to TRBD2. The germline V gene has CDR1 SGHRS and CDR2 YFSETQ. The junction had 4 bases not matched to a gene; V was cut back by 0 bases and J by 1 base. The CDR3 loop spans 17 amino acids. CDR3 residues: CASSLGTSGTLQETQYF. The CDR3 DNA reads TGCGCCAGCAGCTTGGGGACTAGCGGGACACTCCAAGAGACCCAGTACTTC.

The gene calls are TRBV11-1 and TRBJ2-1, with 11 nucleotides matching TRBD2. The J segment lost 2 bases and the V segment lost 5 bases, leaving 5 bases of the junction unmatched. This CDR3 is 16 amino acids long. The V gene's germline CDR1 is SGHAT and CDR2 FQDESV (reference sequence). CDR3 residues: CASSILAGAPYNEQFF. CDR3 DNA sequence: TGTGCCAGCAGCATACTAGCGGGAGCCCCCTACAATGAGCAGTTCTTC.

The V and J genes are TRBV11-2 and TRBJ2-5; 7 bases agree with TRBD2. Germline assignment: CDR1 SGHAT and CDR2 FQNNGV. The CDR3 extends over 13 amino acids. With V trimmed by 5 bases and J by 7 bases, 7 bases remained unmatched. The CDR3 DNA reads TGTGCCAGCAGCCTTGGGTGGGGGGGGACCCAGTACTTC. It specifies CASSLGWGGTQYF.

The chain carries TRBV6-5 and TRBJ2-2; D possibly corresponds to TRBD1 (5 bases). The CDR3 runs to 15 residues. The germline gives CDR1 MNHEY, CDR2 SVGAGI. Trimming stripped 7 bases from V and 1 base from J, with 13 bases between. The CDR3 sequence is CASTQGTVNTGELFF. CDR3 bases: TGTGCCAGCACCCAGGGAACAGTGAACACCGGGGAGCTGTTTTTT.

The chain links TRBV27 to TRBJ2-7, with 7 bases fitting TRBD2. V lost 0 bases and J lost 7; bases outside the gene matches: 12. CDR1 MNHEY and CDR2 SMNVEV come from the germline V gene (reference sequence). The CDR3 has 16 amino acids. In DNA form, the CDR3 reads TGTGCCAGCAGTTTATCCCCCAATAGCGGGTCGTCGGAGCAGTACTTC. Its protein is CASSLSPNSGSSEQYF.

The J gene is TRBJ2-1, the V gene TRBV7-9; D perhaps matches TRBD2 (6 bases). V lost 9 bases, J lost 4 bases, and 13 bases lay in between. The CDR3 is 13 residues long. Per germline, CDR1 SEHNR and CDR2 FQNEAQ (reference sequence). CDR3 loop: CASSGELYNEQFF. CDR3 bases: TGTGCCAGTAGCGGAGAGCTTTACAATGAGCAGTTCTTC.

The chain joins TRBV4-1 to TRBJ2-1; 8 nucleotides match TRBD2. Trimming cost V 4 bases and J 6 bases; bases outside gene matches: 11. Germline CDR1 reads MGHRA; CDR2 reads YSYEKL. The CDR3 length is 16 residues. The CDR3 protein is CASSPSPGLGSNEQFF. CDR3 sequence (DNA): TGCGCCAGCAGCCCTTCCCCGGGACTAGGGTCCAATGAGCAGTTCTTC.

V is TRBV5-4 and J is TRBJ2-2; D possibly corresponds to TRBD2 (5 bases). Trimming cost V 7 bases and J 2 bases, with 12 bases left between them. CDR3 length: 14 amino acids. Per germline, CDR1 SGHNT and CDR2 YYREEE (reference sequence). The CDR3 DNA follows: TGTGCCAGCGAGACTCGGGGAAACACCGGGGAGCTGTTTTTT. This codes for CASETRGNTGELFF.

This chain connects TRBV2 to TRBJ2-5, with 8 bases fitting TRBD2. The germline V gene has CDR1 SNHLY and CDR2 FYNNEI. V lost 6 bases to trimming and J lost 0 bases; unmatched junction nucleotides: 9. This CDR3 has 16 amino acids. CDR3 DNA sequence: TGTGCCAGCAGACAACTACTAGCGGCCGACCAAGAGACCCAGTACTTC. Translating it yields CASRQLLAADQETQYF.

The chain combines TRBV5-6 with TRBJ2-1; 8 nucleotides align to TRBD1. The trim removed 4 bases at V and 3 bases at J, leaving 6 bases unmatched. CDR3 length equals 15 residues. Germline CDR1 and CDR2: SGHDT and YYEEEE. CDR3 nucleotides: TGTGCCAGCAGCCCGGACAGGGTGAACTACAATGAGCAGTTCTTC. It is translated as CASSPDRVNYNEQFF. Complete variable domain (other parts from reference TRBV5-6 and TRBJ2-1): DAGVTQSPTHLIKTRGQQVTLRCSPKSGHDTVSWYQQALGQGPQFIFQYYEEEERQRGNFPDRFSGHQFPNYSSELNVNALLLGDSALYLCASSPDRVNYNEQFFGPGTRLTVL.

V gene TRBV9 combines with J gene TRBJ2-7, with TRBD2 as a possible D gene (5 bases). The V gene lost 0 bases and the J gene lost 0 bases, with 10 bases spanning the gap. The germline V gene encodes CDR1 SGDLS and CDR2 YYNGEE. The length of the CDR3 is 15 residues. CDR3 DNA: TGTGCCAGCAGCGTAGCTTCGAGGGCCTCCTACGAGCAGTACTTC. Translation gives CASSVASRASYEQYF.

The J gene is TRBJ2-3, the V gene TRBV28, with 10 bases aligning to TRBD2. Looked up from germline, CDR1 is MDHEN and CDR2 is SYDVKM. The CDR3 loop spans 16 amino acids. Germline trimming cut 6 bases from V and 3 bases from J; bases unmatched to any gene: 9. Here the CDR3 reads CASRWNSGRRTDTQYF. CDR3 bases: TGTGCCAGCAGATGGAATAGCGGGAGGAGGACAGATACGCAGTATTTT.

The rearrangement uses TRBV5-1 and TRBJ2-7; 8 nucleotides agree with TRBD2. The CDR3 is made up of 14 amino acids. V lost 3 bases, J lost 3 bases, and 5 bases stayed unmatched. The germline gives CDR1 SGHRS, CDR2 YFSETQ. The CDR3 reads CASSYLAGDYEQYF. CDR3 sequence (DNA): TGCGCCAGCAGCTATCTAGCGGGCGACTACGAGCAGTACTTC.

This chain links TRBV21-1 with TRBJ2-7; the table's TRBD2 call for D was not verified on the DNA. TRBV21-1 is a documented pseudogene. The CDR3 has 19 residues. This CDR3 is CASSNFRTSGSILSYEQYF. The CDR3 bases are TGTGCCAGCAGCAATTTCCGGACTAGCGGGAGTATCCTCTCCTACGAGCAGTACTTC.

V is TRBV28 and J is TRBJ1-3; TRBD1 agrees at 8 bases. CDR1 is MDHEN, CDR2 SYDVKM, per germline. Unmatched junction bases numbered 4, after V lost 4 bases and J lost 2 bases. The CDR3 covers 15 residues. DNA of the CDR3: TGTGCCAGCAGTTACGGGGACAGGCCTGGAAACACCATATATTTT. Amino acid sequence: CASSYGDRPGNTIYF.

The chain recombines TRBV27 with TRBJ2-2, with 9 bases identical to TRBD2. The CDR3 extends over 17 amino acids. Germline CDR1 MNHEY, CDR2 SMNVEV (reference sequence). Losses at the gene ends were 5 bases for V and 6 bases for J; bases not matched to a gene: 13. CDR3 coding DNA: TGTGCCAGCAGTCAGAGGGGAGCGGGAGGATCGGCCGGGGAGCTGTTTTTT. It codes for CASSQRGAGGSAGELFF.